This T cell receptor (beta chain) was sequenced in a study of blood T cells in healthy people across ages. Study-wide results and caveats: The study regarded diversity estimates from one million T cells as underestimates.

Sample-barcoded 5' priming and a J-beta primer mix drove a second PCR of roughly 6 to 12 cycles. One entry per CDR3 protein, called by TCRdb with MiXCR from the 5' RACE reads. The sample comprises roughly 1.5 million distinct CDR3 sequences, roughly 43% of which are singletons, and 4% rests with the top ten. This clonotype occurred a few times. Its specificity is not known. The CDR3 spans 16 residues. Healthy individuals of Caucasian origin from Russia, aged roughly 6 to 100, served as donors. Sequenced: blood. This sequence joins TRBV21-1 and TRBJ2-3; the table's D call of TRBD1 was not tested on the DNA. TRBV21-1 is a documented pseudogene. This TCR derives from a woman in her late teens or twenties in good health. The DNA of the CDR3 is TGTGCCAGCAGCAAAAGGACCGGCCGGGACACAGATACGCAGTATTTT. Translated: CASSKRTGRDTDTQYF.